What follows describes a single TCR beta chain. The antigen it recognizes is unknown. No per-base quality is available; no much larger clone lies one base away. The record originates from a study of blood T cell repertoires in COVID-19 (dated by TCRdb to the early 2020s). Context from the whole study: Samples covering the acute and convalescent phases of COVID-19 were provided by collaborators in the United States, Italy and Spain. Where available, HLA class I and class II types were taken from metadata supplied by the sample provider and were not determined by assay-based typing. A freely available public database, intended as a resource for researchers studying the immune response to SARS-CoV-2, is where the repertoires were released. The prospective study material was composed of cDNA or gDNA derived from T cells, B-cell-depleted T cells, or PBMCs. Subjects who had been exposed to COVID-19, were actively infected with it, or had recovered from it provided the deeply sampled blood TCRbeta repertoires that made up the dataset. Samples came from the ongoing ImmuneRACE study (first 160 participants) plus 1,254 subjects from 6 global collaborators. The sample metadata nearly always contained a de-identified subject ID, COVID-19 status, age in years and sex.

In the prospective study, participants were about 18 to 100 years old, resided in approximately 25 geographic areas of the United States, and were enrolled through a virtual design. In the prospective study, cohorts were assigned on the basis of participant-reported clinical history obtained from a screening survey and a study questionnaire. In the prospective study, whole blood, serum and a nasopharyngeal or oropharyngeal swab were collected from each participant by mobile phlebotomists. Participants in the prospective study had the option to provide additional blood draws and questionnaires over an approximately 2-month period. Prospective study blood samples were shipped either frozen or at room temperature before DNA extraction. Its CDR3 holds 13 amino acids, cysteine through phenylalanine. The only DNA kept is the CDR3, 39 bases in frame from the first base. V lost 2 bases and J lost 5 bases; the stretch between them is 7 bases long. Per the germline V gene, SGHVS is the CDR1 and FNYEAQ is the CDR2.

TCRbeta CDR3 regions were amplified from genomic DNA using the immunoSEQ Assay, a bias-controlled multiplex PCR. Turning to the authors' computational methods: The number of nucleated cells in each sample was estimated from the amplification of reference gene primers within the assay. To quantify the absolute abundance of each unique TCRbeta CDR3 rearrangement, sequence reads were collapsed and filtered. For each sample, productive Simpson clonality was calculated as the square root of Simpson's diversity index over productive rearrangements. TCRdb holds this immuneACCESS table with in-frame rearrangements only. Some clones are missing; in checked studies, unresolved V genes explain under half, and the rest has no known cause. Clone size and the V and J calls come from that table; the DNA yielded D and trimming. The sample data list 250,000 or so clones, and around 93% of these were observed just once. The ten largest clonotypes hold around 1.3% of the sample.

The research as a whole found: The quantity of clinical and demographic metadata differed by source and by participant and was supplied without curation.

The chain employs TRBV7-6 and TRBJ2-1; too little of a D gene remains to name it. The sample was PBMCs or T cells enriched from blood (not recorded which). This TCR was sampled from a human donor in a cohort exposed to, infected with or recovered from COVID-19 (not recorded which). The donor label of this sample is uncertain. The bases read TGTGCCAGCAGCTTATCCCCCGACAATGAGCAGTTCTTC. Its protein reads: CASSLSPDNEQFF.